The 23 T cell receptor beta chains presented below share a single source sample, sequenced in a study of T cell responses to AZD1222 COVID-19 vaccine. Produced via immunoSEQ multiplex PCR; TCRdb's table is partial and in-frame only. Of more than 150,000 clones in the sample, approximately 90% were seen once. The sequencing used peripheral blood, collected 28 days after the second AZD1222 dose. The receptors come from an adult who received the AZD1222 COVID-19 vaccine.

This chain links TRBV5-1 with TRBJ2-7; 7 nucleotides agree with TRBD1. CDR1 SGHRS and CDR2 YFSETQ come from the germline V gene. The CDR3 has 15 residues. Unmatched junction bases numbered 3, after V lost 0 bases and J lost 0 bases. CDR3 DNA: TGCGCCAGCAGCTTGGAAGGGGACAGCTCCTACGAGCAGTACTTC. It is translated as CASSLEGDSSYEQYF.

The chain links TRBV9 to TRBJ2-3; TRBD2 aligns across 9 bases. CDR3 length: 16 amino acids. Germline CDR1 and CDR2: SGDLS and YYNGEE. V lost 0 bases to trimming and J lost 2 bases; unmatched junction nucleotides: 4. The CDR3 coding sequence is TGTGCCAGCAGCGTAGCGGTAGCGGGGGTCACAGATACGCAGTATTTT. Residues: CASSVAVAGVTDTQYF.

The chain combines TRBV4-2 with TRBJ2-1, with 7 bases matching TRBD2. After removal of 1 base from V and 8 bases from J, the junction contained 11 bases not matched to a gene. This CDR3 region has 16 residues. Germline CDR1 and CDR2: LGHNA and YNFKEQ. For the CDR3, the DNA is TGTGCCAGCAGCCAAGTCGGGACTACCCCCTCCTATGAGCAGTTCTTC. Translating it yields CASSQVGTTPSYEQFF.

The V call is TRBV25-1, the J call TRBJ2-2, with a possible D match to TRBD1 (6 bases). This CDR3 comprises 15 residues. Looked up from germline, CDR1 is MGHDK and CDR2 is SYGVNS. Trimming pared 3 bases from V and 6 bases from J, leaving 14 bases between. The CDR3 sequence is CASSEVATGAGELFF. The CDR3 nucleotides are TGTGCCAGCAGTGAGGTAGCGACAGGTGCCGGGGAGCTGTTTTTT.

In regard to this clone: This CDR3 is missing its conserved last phenylalanine or tryptophan, likely due to a read error. The chain is built from TRBV2 and TRBJ1-1; D gene ambiguous. The V gene lost 7 bases and the J gene lost 1 base, with 13 bases spanning the gap. The CDR3 contains 14 residues. Germline V gene sequence: CDR1 SNHLY, CDR2 FYNNEI. CDR3: CASTPLTRNTEAFL. The DNA for the CDR3 is TGTGCCAGCACCCCCCTGACCAGGAACACTGAAGCTTTCCTT.

The rearrangement uses TRBV28 and TRBJ1-4; D is uncertain. This CDR3 contains 14 residues. V was shortened by 6 bases and J by 5 bases, with 13 bases between the two germline ends. CDR1 MDHEN and CDR2 SYDVKM come from the germline V gene. In DNA form, the CDR3 reads TGTGCCAGCAGCCAGACCGCCCCGAATGAAAAACTGTTTTTT. Translated: CASSQTAPNEKLFF.

The chain couples TRBV5-4 to TRBJ2-7, with 11 positions matching TRBD2. Germline CDR1 is SGHNT and CDR2 is YYREEE (reference sequence). The CDR3 has 16 amino acids. V trimming: 3 bases; J trimming: 3 bases; junction bases outside the gene matches: 8. CDR3 DNA: TGTGCCAGCAGCTCGATTAAGACTAGCGGGGACTACGAGCAGTACTTC. Its protein is CASSSIKTSGDYEQYF.

The V call is TRBV6-2 or TRBV6-3, the J call TRBJ1-1; D perhaps matches TRBD1 (5 bases). The CDR3 consists of 14 residues. Trimming cost V 4 bases and J 1 base, with 10 bases left between them. The germline gives CDR1 MNHEY, CDR2 SVGEGT. The CDR3, as DNA: TGTGCCAGCAGTTTTAGCGGGGGGAACACTGAAGCTTTCTTT. It codes for CASSFSGGNTEAFF.

V usage is TRBV2 and J usage is TRBJ2-7; D may correspond to TRBD1 or TRBD2 (5 bases each). V lost 4 bases to trimming and J lost 0 bases, with 7 bases between them. Germline V gene lookup returns CDR1 SNHLY and CDR2 FYNNEI. This CDR3 spans 13 amino acids. The CDR3 DNA is TGTGCCAGCAGTGGGGACCTCTCCTACGAGCAGTACTTC. This translates into CASSGDLSYEQYF.

The chain has TRBV2 and TRBJ1-5; D is uncertain. The CDR3 totals 13 residues. Germline CDR1 and CDR2: SNHLY and FYNNEI. V was trimmed by 4 bases and J by 5 bases, leaving 9 bases between them. The CDR3 region has the DNA TGTGCCAGCAGTGTTTTGACGTATCAGCCCCAGCATTTT. It encodes CASSVLTYQPQHF.

This chain links TRBV30 with TRBJ2-7; D remains ambiguous. The V gene lost 1 base and the J gene lost 0 bases, with 10 bases spanning the gap. Germline assignment: CDR1 GTSNPN and CDR2 SVGIG (reference sequence). The CDR3 has 14 amino acids. CDR3 nucleotide sequence: TGTGCCTGGAGTGATCCCTTTAGCTCCTACGAGCAGTACTTC. Protein product: CAWSDPFSSYEQYF.

J is TRBJ2-5 and V is TRBV11-2; unclear D gene. The V gene lost 1 base and the J gene lost 9 bases, with 21 bases spanning the gap. The CDR3 is 16 residues long. Germline V CDR1 and CDR2: SGHAT, FQNNGV. CDR3 region: CASSLGSGLSTWAQYF. CDR3 sequence (DNA): TGTGCCAGCAGCTTAGGGTCCGGCCTCTCGACATGGGCCCAGTACTTC.

The CDR3 sequence: CASSLQGGETQYF. DNA for the CDR3: TGTGCCAGCAGTTTACAGGGAGGAGAGACCCAGTACTTC. The chain recombines TRBV28 with TRBJ2-5; maybe TRBD2 (6 bases). There are 13 residues in the CDR3. V was cut by 2 bases and J by 4 bases, with 8 bases left in between. CDR1 MDHEN and CDR2 SYDVKM come from the germline V gene.

The chain uses TRBV19 and TRBJ2-5; TRBD1 is a possible D gene (5 bases). V was pared by 5 bases and J by 5 bases, with 21 bases between. Per the germline V gene, CDR1 is LNHDA and CDR2 is SQIVND (reference sequence). The CDR3 sequence is 16 residues long. The CDR3, as DNA: TGTGCCAGTAGTGGAATCCTGGACATCCGCCCGGAGACCCAGTACTTC. Amino acid sequence: CASSGILDIRPETQYF. The full variable domain, completed using reference TRBV19 and TRBJ2-5, is DGGITQSPKYLFRKEGQNVTLSCEQNLNHDAMYWYRQDPGQGLRLIYYSQIVNDFQKGDIAEGYSVSREKKESFPLTVTSAQKNPTAFYLCASSGILDIRPETQYFGPGTRLLVL.

This sequence joins TRBV27 and TRBJ2-2; TRBD2 aligns across 7 bases. CDR1 and CDR2 (germline): MNHEY, SMNVEV (reference sequence). V gave up 5 bases and J gave up 1 base; unmatched junction bases: 4. There are 15 residues in the CDR3. The CDR3 loop reads CASSRGRGNTGELFF. The CDR3 DNA reads as TGTGCCAGCAGTCGAGGGAGGGGGAACACCGGGGAGCTGTTTTTT.

The V call is TRBV7-5, the J call TRBJ1-1. TRBV7-5 is marked as a pseudogene. The length of the CDR3 is 11 residues. The CDR3 protein is CARSWNTEAFF. CDR3 DNA: TGTGCCAGAAGCTGGAACACTGAAGCTTTCTTT.

The gene calls are TRBV24-1 and TRBJ2-1, with TRBD2 identical over 11 bases. The germline CDR1 and CDR2 sequences are KGHDR and SFDVKD. V lost 7 bases and J lost 9; bases outside the gene matches: 7. The CDR3 spans 14 residues. Written as DNA, the CDR3 is TGTGCCACCAGAGTTAGCGGGGGGGGCGGTGAGCAGTTCTTC. Protein product: CATRVSGGGGEQFF.

On this clone: A read error may produce the germline difference seen at one junction end. The J gene is TRBJ1-2, the V gene TRBV6-2 or TRBV6-3; a possible D gene is TRBD1 (5 bases). Germline loops: CDR1 MNHEY, CDR2 SVGEGT. The CDR3 is made up of 12 amino acids. The CDR3 region has the DNA TGTGCCAGCAGTGATCCAGCCAGGGTGGCCGACTTC. The encoded protein is CASSDPARVADF.

The chain has TRBV5-1 and TRBJ1-6; D is undetermined. The CDR3 length is 14 residues. CDR1 is SGHRS, CDR2 YFSETQ, per germline. V lost 0 bases, J lost 10 bases, and 11 bases lay in between. The CDR3 sequence: CASSLEGLWSPLHF. CDR3 nucleotides: TGCGCCAGCAGCTTGGAAGGGCTGTGGTCACCCCTCCACTTT. Combining the CDR3 with reference TRBV5-1 and TRBJ1-6 gives the whole variable domain KAGVTQTPRYLIKTRGQQVTLSCSPISGHRSVSWYQQTPGQGLQFLFEYFSETQRNKGNFPGRFSGRQFSNSRSEMNVSTLELGDSALYLCASSLEGLWSPLHFGNGTRLTVT.

This chain joins TRBV19 and TRBJ2-7; D remains ambiguous. The CDR3 is 13 residues long. Trimming stripped 8 bases from V and 5 bases from J, with 16 bases between. CDR1 and CDR2 from the germline V gene are LNHDA and SQIVND (reference sequence). The CDR3 here is CASAGWAPHEQYF. CDR3 nucleotide sequence: TGTGCCAGTGCCGGGTGGGCCCCGCACGAGCAGTACTTC. Full variable domain (remainder filled in from reference TRBV19 and TRBJ2-7): DGGITQSPKYLFRKEGQNVTLSCEQNLNHDAMYWYRQDPGQGLRLIYYSQIVNDFQKGDIAEGYSVSREKKESFPLTVTSAQKNPTAFYLCASAGWAPHEQYFGPGTRLTVT.

This rearrangement joins TRBV4-3 to TRBJ1-1, with D unclear. The CDR3 contains 14 residues. With 0 bases removed from V and 6 bases from J, the gap between germline ends came to 11 bases. In germline, CDR1 is LGHNA, CDR2 YSLEER. Here the CDR3 reads CASSQDAGSAEAFF. CDR3 bases: TGCGCCAGCAGCCAAGACGCGGGTTCGGCTGAAGCTTTCTTT.

The chain couples TRBV5-1 to TRBJ2-7; 16 bases are shared with TRBD2. After removal of 4 bases from V and 5 bases from J, the junction contained 6 bases not matched to a gene. Germline V lookup: CDR1 SGHRS, CDR2 YFSETQ. This CDR3 is built from 16 residues. Written as DNA, the CDR3 is TGCGCCAGCAGCCCCGGGACTAGCGGGAGGGCCAACGAGCAGTACTTC. Protein sequence: CASSPGTSGRANEQYF.

The chain carries TRBV5-1 and TRBJ1-2, with 8 bases lining up with TRBD1. V lost 4 bases to trimming and J lost 8 bases; unmatched junction nucleotides: 22. Germline V gene data show CDR1 as SGHRS and CDR2 as YFSETQ. There are 18 residues in the CDR3. Here the CDR3 DNA reads TGCGCCAGCAGCCCGGACAGGGTCGCGATTTTGGGTGTGGGAGGCTACACCTTC. Translating it yields CASSPDRVAILGVGGYTF.